Described below is a single T cell receptor beta chain sequence and its context. No antigen is known for it. The data belong to a study of cytomegalovirus exposure and HLA in healthy donors. The study, taken as a whole, reports: Per a prior analysis, the majority of TCR beta V segments were productive roughly 90% or roughly 30% of the time. It was about 150 TCR beta chains that were listed as cytomegalovirus-associated. Presence/absence analysis assumed near-uniform sequencing depth across donors. A highly shared variant cluster was judged a likely technical artifact.

Germline V gene data show CDR1 as SGHRS and CDR2 as YFSETQ. V was shortened by 2 bases and J by 1 base, with 9 bases between the two germline ends. The length of the CDR3 is 14 residues. This PCR relied on a set of 60 Vbeta primers and 13 Jbeta primers. The table came from immunoSEQ multiplex PCR; TCRdb's copy has only in-frame clones and leaves some out. The profile covers tens of thousands of clones, with about 81% appearing a single time and 4.2% taken by the ten largest. The chain has TRBV5-1 and TRBJ1-1, with D possibly TRBD1 on 6 matching bases. Sequenced sample: PBMCs. The TCR comes from a man aged 60 to 75 in good health and CMV-seronegative. CDR3 residues: CASSLQGPNTEAFF. The CDR3 DNA is TGCGCCAGCAGCTTACAGGGACCGAACACTGAAGCTTTCTTT.